This T cell receptor beta chain was sequenced in a study of blood T cell repertoires in COVID-19. At the level of the study: Collection of acute and convalescent COVID-19 samples took place in the United States, Italy and Spain. In each case, the material was cDNA or gDNA derived from T cells, B-cell-depleted T cells, or PBMCs.

Trimming left V 6 bases short and J 1 base short, with 10 bases between. The CDR3 totals 15 residues. Germline CDR1 and CDR2: MNHEY and SVGAGI. Study processing details: Amplification from reference gene primers served as the basis for estimated nucleated cell counts. Sequencing used immunoSEQ multiplex PCR; TCRdb keeps in-frame clones, though not all of them. That table is the source of V, J and clone size, and D and trimming were worked out from the DNA. Of some 140,000 clones listed, about 79% are singletons. This receptor was identified in a woman aged 55-69 years with acute or convalescent COVID-19. Sequences were obtained from peripheral blood. This chain uses TRBV6-5 with TRBJ1-6; possible D gene TRBD1, 6 bases. CDR3: CASRLQGSYNSPLHF. DNA for the CDR3: TGTGCCAGCAGGCTTCAGGGGTCCTATAATTCACCCCTCCACTTT.